This entry is about one T cell receptor (beta chain). Its cognate antigen is unknown. Here immunoSEQ multiplex PCR was the method, and the copy in TCRdb shows in-frame clones only, minus some. The table includes 30,000 or so clones, about four fifths detected once. This record belongs to a study of PD-1 blockade in classical Hodgkin lymphoma. Study results and limitations: Newly diagnosed patients were reported to exhibit reduced baseline TCR diversity relative to healthy donors. CD4+ TCR diversity climbed significantly by C4D1, unlike CD8+ TCR diversity. Complete responders' diversity at baseline resembled that of newly diagnosed patients.

Specified time point: cycle 4 day 1 (C4D1), after 6 weeks of nivolumab. Every patient relapsed after autologous stem cell transplantation, and brentuximab vedotin exposure varied. Trimming took 6 bases from V and 2 from J; bases not matched to a gene: 12. In germline, CDR1 is KGHSH, CDR2 LQKENI. This CDR3 is built from 17 residues. This receptor was identified in a human donor with classical Hodgkin lymphoma. V usage is TRBV18 and J usage is TRBJ1-5; 8 nucleotides align to TRBD1. This specimen was peripheral blood mononuclear cells (PBMCs), taken before the fourth cycle of nivolumab. DNA for the CDR3: TGTGCCAGCTCCCCCTCAGCAGGGGGCTACGGCAATCAGCCCCAGCATTTT. Amino acids: CASSPSAGGYGNQPQHF.